Shown below are 30 T cell receptor beta chains from a single sample sequenced in a study of cytomegalovirus exposure and HLA in healthy donors (TCRdb year 2017). Receptor amplification or capture employed the immunoSEQ multiplex PCR assay. A mixture of 60 forward primers for TCR Vbeta segments and 13 reverse primers for TCR Jbeta segments was used in the multiplex PCR. Drawn from immuneACCESS, this table holds only the in-frame rearrangements with V and J called that TCRdb kept. Clones are partly lost; checked studies trace under half to an unresolved V gene and leave the rest unexplained. The sample table lists over 150,000 clones, more than 75% of them with a count of one. Of the sample, 8% to 10% falls within the top ten clones. The sequenced sample was PBMCs. All receptors derive from a man younger than 30 in good health and CMV-seropositive.

The rearrangement uses TRBV18 and TRBJ1-3; tentatively, D is TRBD1 (6 bases). The germline gives CDR1 KGHSH, CDR2 LQKENI. Trimming took 1 base from V and 0 from J, leaving 10 bases between them. The CDR3 runs to 16 residues. CDR3 residues: CASSPRQVDSGNTIYF. Here the CDR3 DNA reads TGTGCCAGCTCACCACGACAGGTGGACTCTGGAAACACCATATATTTT.

The chain recombines TRBV18 with TRBJ2-1, with 7 bases fitting TRBD2. The junction had 4 bases not matched to a gene; V was cut back by 0 bases and J by 2 bases. Looked up from germline, CDR1 is KGHSH and CDR2 is LQKENI. This CDR3 is built from 16 residues. CDR3 protein: CASSPPSGVPYNEQFF. The CDR3 DNA sequence: TGTGCCAGCTCACCACCGAGCGGGGTCCCCTACAATGAGCAGTTCTTC.

V is TRBV9 and J is TRBJ2-5; a possible D gene is TRBD1 (6 bases). The CDR3 is 14 residues long. Germline V lookup: CDR1 SGDLS, CDR2 YYNGEE. The V and J ends lost 3 bases and 2 bases respectively, with 11 bases between them. The CDR3, as DNA: TGTGCCAGCAGCGAAGGACAGTCTCAAGAGACCCAGTACTTC. It encodes CASSEGQSQETQYF.

The chain combines TRBV29-1 with TRBJ1-1, with TRBD1 matching 7 bases. Per germline, CDR1 SQVTM and CDR2 ANQGSEA. The V segment lost 6 bases and the J segment 11 bases; nucleotides outside the gene matches: 12. The CDR3 consists of 12 residues. For the CDR3, the DNA is TGCAGCGTGCAACAGGGGACCATTACGGCTTTCTTT. The encoded protein is CSVQQGTITAFF.

The rearrangement joins TRBV4-1 to TRBJ1-2, with a tentative D call TRBD1 (6 bases). The CDR3 contains 15 residues. V was trimmed by 0 bases and J by 5 bases, leaving 13 bases between them. Germline lookup yields CDR1 MGHRA and CDR2 YSYEKL. CDR3 protein: CASSQDRQGIYGYTF. The CDR3 DNA reads as TGCGCCAGCAGCCAAGATCGGCAGGGGATATATGGCTACACCTTC.

The genes are TRBV28 and TRBJ2-2, with D tentatively TRBD1 (5 bases). V was clipped by 4 bases and J by 6 bases, with 6 bases between them. Germline CDR1 reads MDHEN; CDR2 reads SYDVKM. CDR3 length: 12 residues. The CDR3 loop reads CASSSGSGELFF. DNA for the CDR3: TGTGCCAGCAGTTCAGGGTCCGGGGAGCTGTTTTTT.

The V gene is TRBV5-1, the J gene TRBJ2-7; 9 bases line up with TRBD2. CDR1 and CDR2 (germline): SGHRS, YFSETQ. The CDR3 spans 14 residues. J gave up 2 bases and V 4 bases, and 4 bases lay outside the gene matches. CDR3 DNA: TGCGCCAGCAGCGAGCTAGCGGGACCCTACGAGCAGTACTTC. Protein: CASSELAGPYEQYF.

The gene calls are TRBV6-5 and TRBJ1-2, with no clear D. CDR1 is MNHEY, CDR2 SVGAGI, per germline. The CDR3 consists of 15 residues. V was shortened by 6 bases and J by 0 bases, with 14 bases between the two germline ends. The CDR3 loop reads CASSTTATANYGYTF. Written as DNA, the CDR3 is TGTGCCAGCAGCACAACAGCTACCGCTAACTATGGCTACACCTTC.

The gene calls are TRBV12-5 and TRBJ1-1; weak D call: TRBD1 (6 bases). Germline CDR1 reads LGHNT; CDR2 reads FRNRAP. Trimming pared 6 bases from V and 5 bases from J, leaving 10 bases between. The CDR3 runs 12 residues. CDR3 protein: CASGEGGTEAFF. The CDR3, as DNA: TGTGCTAGTGGGGAGGGGGGGACTGAAGCTTTCTTT.

The V and J genes are TRBV7-2 and TRBJ2-7; the match to TRBD1 covers 8 bases. J was trimmed by 7 bases and V by 1 base; bases with no gene match: 15. The CDR3 contains 17 residues. The germline gives CDR1 SGHTA, CDR2 FQGNSA. CDR3 coding DNA: TGTGCCAGCAGCTTAGAAGGCGGACAGGGATTGGGTGGGGAGCAGTACTTC. The encoded protein is CASSLEGGQGLGGEQYF. Together with reference TRBV7-2 and TRBJ2-7, the CDR3 gives the full variable domain: GAGVSQSPSNKVTEKGKDVELRCDPISGHTALYWYRQSLGQGLEFLIYFQGNSAPDKSGLPSDRFSAERTGGSVSTLTIQRTQQEDSAVYLCASSLEGGQGLGGEQYFGPGTRLTVT.

This clone appeared once. This sequence joins TRBV2 and TRBJ1-1; tentative D call: TRBD1 (5 bases). CDR1 and CDR2 (germline): SNHLY, FYNNEI. Trimming pared 7 bases from V and 0 bases from J, leaving 12 bases between. The length of the CDR3 is 14 residues. In nucleotides, the CDR3 is TGTGCCAGCACTTGGAGGGGATTGAACACTGAAGCTTTCTTT. This sequence encodes CASTWRGLNTEAFF.

V gene TRBV4-1 combines with J gene TRBJ2-1; unclear D gene. Germline V CDR1 and CDR2: MGHRA, YSYEKL. Trimming shortened V by 0 bases and J by 7 bases, and 10 bases separated the two germline ends. CDR3 size: 14 residues. The CDR3 DNA reads as TGCGCCAGCAGCCAAGATCGAGCCTTGAATGAGCAGTTCTTC. Translation gives CASSQDRALNEQFF.

This rearrangement joins TRBV19 to TRBJ1-1; 12 positions agree with TRBD1. Germline V gene sequence: CDR1 LNHDA, CDR2 SQIVND (reference sequence). CDR3 length: 17 amino acids. V dropped 5 bases and J dropped 6; count of bases not matched to a gene: 13. CDR3 protein: CASSPRDRGPQGPEAFF. CDR3 sequence (DNA): TGTGCCAGTAGTCCCCGGGACAGGGGGCCCCAAGGCCCTGAAGCTTTCTTT.

The J gene is TRBJ1-4, the V gene TRBV4-1; a weak D match, TRBD1 (5 bases). Deletions cut 4 bases from V and 10 bases from J, with 22 bases between. The germline gives CDR1 MGHRA, CDR2 YSYEKL. CDR3 length: 16 residues. CDR3 in DNA: TGCGCCAGCAGCCGTAACCAAGGGGTCGGTGTTGGAAAACTGTTTTTT. As protein: CASSRNQGVGVGKLFF.

The chain employs TRBV27 and TRBJ2-1, with 7 bases aligning to TRBD1. V was pared by 2 bases and J by 5 bases, with 12 bases of the junction left unmatched. The CDR3 sequence is 17 residues long. Germline V gene data show CDR1 as MNHEY and CDR2 as SMNVEV (reference sequence). CDR3 region: CASSLHRGFGSHNEQFF. The CDR3 DNA sequence: TGTGCCAGCAGTTTACACAGGGGTTTCGGTTCCCACAATGAGCAGTTCTTC.

A few counts support this clone. The genes are TRBV7-8 and TRBJ1-2; maybe TRBD1 (5 bases). The CDR3 extends over 13 amino acids. V was shortened by 5 bases and J by 3 bases, with 10 bases between the two germline ends. From germline, CDR1 is SGHVS and CDR2 FQNEAQ. In DNA, the CDR3 is TGTGCCAGCAGCCCGACAGATTACTATGGCTACACCTTC. It codes for CASSPTDYYGYTF.

The rearrangement uses TRBV7-2 and TRBJ2-2; 8 bases are shared with TRBD2. The trim removed 0 bases at V and 1 base at J, leaving 7 bases unmatched. Germline V CDR1 and CDR2: SGHTA, FQGNSA. The CDR3 loop spans 18 amino acids. The CDR3 reads CASSLARSGGLNTGELFF. Written as DNA, the CDR3 is TGTGCCAGCAGCTTAGCGAGAAGCGGGGGTCTGAACACCGGGGAGCTGTTTTTT. The full variable domain, with the rest looked up from reference TRBV7-2 and TRBJ2-2, is GAGVSQSPSNKVTEKGKDVELRCDPISGHTALYWYRQSLGQGLEFLIYFQGNSAPDKSGLPSDRFSAERTGGSVSTLTIQRTQQEDSAVYLCASSLARSGGLNTGELFFGEGSRLTVL.

Regarding this clone: One end of the junction varies from germline; a read error may be responsible. This chain connects TRBV7-9 to TRBJ2-6; 10 nucleotides align to TRBD1. The CDR3 has 17 residues. The germline V gene encodes CDR1 SEHNR and CDR2 FQNEAQ (reference sequence). The CDR3 protein is CASSLTGGSTGANGLTF. CDR3 bases: TGTGCCAGCAGCTTGACAGGGGGCTCTACTGGGGCCAACGGCCTGACTTTC. Drawing the rest from reference TRBV7-9 and TRBJ2-6, the complete variable domain is DTGVSQNPRHKITKRGQNVTFRCDPISEHNRLYWYRQTLGQGPEFLTYFQNEAQLEKSRLLSDRFSAERPKGSFSTLEIQRTEQGDSAMYLCASSLTGGSTGANGLTFGAGSRLTVL.

This chain connects TRBV15 to TRBJ2-1; D is possibly TRBD2 (6 bases). CDR1 is LNHNV and CDR2 is YYDKDF in the germline V gene (reference sequence). This CDR3 contains 14 residues. V was shortened by 3 bases and J by 2 bases, with 8 bases between the two germline ends. CDR3 sequence (DNA): TGTGCCACCAGCAGGGGAGGAACCTACAATGAGCAGTTCTTC. Its protein product is CATSRGGTYNEQFF.

This sequence joins TRBV30 and TRBJ2-7; 10 bases are shared with TRBD1. V lost 4 bases, J lost 0 bases, and 6 bases stayed unmatched. CDR1 is GTSNPN, CDR2 SVGIG, per germline (reference sequence). This CDR3 comprises 15 residues. CDR3 nucleotides: TGTGCCTGGAATCCCCGGACAGGGGGCTCCTACGAGCAGTACTTC. This sequence encodes CAWNPRTGGSYEQYF.

J is TRBJ1-2 and V is TRBV4-3, with D perhaps matching TRBD1 (5 bases). CDR1 and CDR2 (germline): LGHNA, YSLEER. The CDR3 runs to 14 residues. V shed 1 base and J shed 2 bases, with 8 bases lying between them. The chain's CDR3 is CASSQAGYNYGYTF. CDR3 coding DNA: TGCGCCAGCAGCCAAGCAGGGTACAACTATGGCTACACCTTC.

The chain has TRBV19 and TRBJ2-5, with D tentatively TRBD1 (5 bases). This CDR3 is 13 amino acids long. Looked up from germline, CDR1 is LNHDA and CDR2 is SQIVND (reference sequence). Trimming removed 10 bases from V and 7 bases from J, with 19 bases in between. The CDR3 bases are TGTGCCACCAATCCTGGGGCTACGGGGACCCAGTACTTC. This gives the protein CATNPGATGTQYF.

The J gene is TRBJ2-7, the V gene TRBV5-4; D is undetermined. V lost 2 bases and J lost 2, with 14 bases in between. The V gene's germline CDR1 is SGHNT and CDR2 YYREEE (reference sequence). The CDR3 covers 15 residues. In nucleotides, the CDR3 is TGTGCCAGCAGCTTAAGAAGAACAGAGCCCTACGAGCAGTACTTC. Amino acids: CASSLRRTEPYEQYF.

The chain couples TRBV30 to TRBJ1-5; a possible D gene is TRBD1 (5 bases). Germline values: CDR1 GTSNPN, CDR2 SVGIG (reference sequence). The V and J ends lost 2 bases and 2 bases respectively, with 16 bases between them. The CDR3 has 16 amino acids. The CDR3 sequence is CAWSKLGDRGNQPQHF. Here the CDR3 DNA reads TGTGCCTGGAGTAAGCTCGGAGACAGAGGCAATCAGCCCCAGCATTTT.

The rearrangement uses TRBV30 and TRBJ2-7; a weak D match, TRBD2 (5 bases). Germline loops: CDR1 GTSNPN, CDR2 SVGIG (reference sequence). Trimming stripped 2 bases from V and 0 bases from J, with 8 bases between. The CDR3 has 13 amino acids. The CDR3 spells CAWSNGDSYEQYF. CDR3 in DNA: TGTGCCTGGAGTAACGGGGACTCCTACGAGCAGTACTTC.

V is TRBV5-1 and J is TRBJ2-3; 13 nucleotides agree with TRBD2. The CDR3 consists of 19 residues. Germline V CDR1 and CDR2: SGHRS, YFSETQ. Unmatched junction bases numbered 13, after V lost 4 bases and J lost 2 bases. The CDR3 bases are TGCGCCAGCAGCATGGGACTAGCGGGATTGGGGGAGCTCACAGATACGCAGTATTTT. It yields the protein CASSMGLAGLGELTDTQYF.

This chain links TRBV14 with TRBJ2-1; perhaps TRBD2 as D (6 bases). The length of the CDR3 is 14 residues. Deletions cut 2 bases from V and 5 bases from J, with 10 bases between. The germline CDR1 and CDR2 sequences are SGHDN and FVKESK. CDR3 sequence (DNA): TGTGCCAGCAGCCAACCGGGGGTACACAATGAGCAGTTCTTC. Translated, it gives CASSQPGVHNEQFF.

As concerns this clone: Other nucleotide sequences in the sample specify the same CDR3. J is TRBJ1-4 and V is TRBV6-1; a possible D gene is TRBD1 (6 bases). The CDR3 runs 14 residues. V was clipped by 6 bases and J by 5 bases, with 13 bases between them. CDR1 is MNHNS and CDR2 is SASEGT in the germline V gene. CDR3 DNA sequence: TGTGCCAGCAGGCAGGGGCCTCCCAATGAAAAACTGTTTTTT. It translates to CASRQGPPNEKLFF.

The rearrangement uses TRBV7-9 and TRBJ2-5; 8 bases agree with TRBD1. The V gene's germline CDR1 is SEHNR and CDR2 FQNEAQ (reference sequence). V lost 6 bases, J lost 3 bases, and 3 bases stayed unmatched. This CDR3 spans 13 amino acids. The CDR3 DNA is TGTGCCAGCAGTTTGGACAGGGAAGAGACCCAGTACTTC. Translating it yields CASSLDREETQYF.

The rearrangement joins TRBV6-5 to TRBJ1-3, with D perhaps TRBD1 (5 bases). The germline V gene has CDR1 MNHEY and CDR2 SVGAGI. This CDR3 has 15 amino acids. The ends were cut back, 4 bases at V and 0 bases at J, with 10 bases in the middle. This CDR3 is CASSSTGLSGNTIYF. The CDR3 DNA follows: TGTGCCAGCAGTTCGACGGGACTCTCTGGAAACACCATATATTTT.